This is a list of T cell receptor beta chains from one sample in a study of blood T cell repertoires in COVID-19. Method: immunoSEQ multiplex PCR; TCRdb's copy keeps in-frame clones and lacks some. Of tens of thousands of clones in the sample, roughly nine tenths are singletons; the top ten hold roughly 2.5%. The sequenced sample consisted of peripheral blood. Receptors originate from a human donor in a cohort sampled during active COVID-19. Both conserved end residues are part of each CDR3. The D gene is left open where the match is weak. Clone size is given for some rows only: seen once, a few or many times, or a class if the clone is expanded.

D gene	V gene	clone size	J gene	CDR3 DNA	CDR3 protein
NA	TRBV9	once	TRBJ1-4	TGTGCCAGCAGCGCCCATGCAACTAATGAAAAACTGTTTTTT	CASSAHATNEKLFF
NA	TRBV27	NA	TRBJ2-7	TGTGCCAGCAGTTTGATCCCCCCTCCTAGTAGGTACGAGCAGTACTTC	CASSLIPPPSRYEQYF
NA	TRBV19	NA	TRBJ2-2	TGTGCCAGTAGTATGACGTCGGGCACCGGGGAGCTGTTTTTT	CASSMTSGTGELFF
TRBD2	TRBV28	NA	TRBJ2-1	TGTGCCAGCAGTTTACGACGCGGGAGGGCCAAGGAGCGGGATGAGCAGTTCTTC	CASSLRRGRAKERDEQFF
TRBD1	TRBV28	once	TRBJ2-1	TGTGCCAGCAGTGTCCCGGGACAGGGAAACAATGAGCAGTTCTTC	CASSVPGQGNNEQFF
NA	TRBV21-1	NA	TRBJ2-7	TGTGCCAGCAGCAAAGACGGCAGGTGGGCTAGCGGGAGAGCCTACGAGCAGTACTTC	CASSKDGRWASGRAYEQYF
NA	TRBV16	NA	TRBJ2-3	TGTGCCAGCAGCCAATCAGCTTCTACAGATACGCAGTATTTT	CASSQSASTDTQYF
TRBD2	TRBV10-2	NA	TRBJ2-7	TGCGCCAGCACCCCCCCGGGCGGGGGGACATACGAGCAGTACTTC	CASTPPGGGTYEQYF
NA	TRBV6-5	NA	TRBJ1-2	TGTGCCAGCAGCGCAAAGGGGGACCCCCGACCCGGCTACACCTTC	CASSAKGDPRPGYTF
TRBD1	TRBV5-5	NA	TRBJ2-3	TGTGCCAGCAGCTTGGGGCAGGGGGCCCAGGCGCAGTATTTT	CASSLGQGAQAQYF
TRBD2	TRBV4-3	NA	TRBJ2-3	TGCGCCAGCAGCCAAGATTATTCTAGCGGGGGGGGGTATAATACGCAGTATTTT	CASSQDYSSGGGYNTQYF
NA	TRBV7-2	NA	TRBJ2-2	TGTGCCAGCAGCTTGAGGTCTCCCGGGGAGCTGTTTTTT	CASSLRSPGELFF
NA	TRBV28	NA	TRBJ2-7	TGTGCCAGCAGTTTAAGCACCGGGTCCTACGAGCAGTACTTC	CASSLSTGSYEQYF
NA	TRBV7-8	NA	TRBJ1-5	TGTGCCAGCAGTAGTTATAGCAATCAGCCCCAGCATTTT	CASSSYSNQPQHF
TRBD1	TRBV6-6	NA	TRBJ2-1	TGTGCCAGCAGACGTCCCGGGACAGGATTGAATGAGCAGTTCTTC	CASRRPGTGLNEQFF
TRBD2	TRBV7-2	NA	TRBJ2-3	TGTGCCAGCAGCTCCTGGGTCGGGGGGGTTGAGGCAGATACGCAGTATTTT	CASSSWVGGVEADTQYF
NA	TRBV9	NA	TRBJ2-6	TGTGCCAGCAGCTCCCAACAGAGCTCTGGGGCCAACGTCCTGACTTTC	CASSSQQSSGANVLTF
TRBD1	TRBV19	NA	TRBJ1-2	TGTGCCAGTAGTTGGCCTACAGGGGTTGTCTACACCTTC	CASSWPTGVVYTF
TRBD2	TRBV2	NA	TRBJ2-1	TGTGCCAGTCTAGAGGCTAGCGGGAGCTCTCATGAGCAGTTCTTC	CASLEASGSSHEQFF
NA	TRBV5-6	NA	TRBJ2-4	TGTGCCAGCAGGCTCCAGGGGGGTGGGAACATTCAGTACTTC	CASRLQGGGNIQYF
NA	TRBV4-3	NA	TRBJ2-7	TGCGCCAGCAGCCCCGGGAGCCCCTACGAGCAGTACTTC	CASSPGSPYEQYF